One T cell receptor beta chain is described in this entry. This specimen comes from a study of blood T cell repertoires in COVID-19. Study-wide context: Both acute and convalescent COVID-19 samples were obtained from the United States, Italy and Spain. From T cells, B-cell-depleted T cells, or PBMCs came the material, which was cDNA or gDNA.

Original methodology: Quantification of nucleated cells was approximated via reference gene primer amplification. Data came from immunoSEQ multiplex PCR; TCRdb stores just in-frame clones and leaves some out. That table is the source of V, J and clone size, and D and trimming were worked out from the DNA. The sample lists some 20,000 clones; approximately 86% were seen once. The CDR3 contains 17 residues. V shed 0 bases and J 2 bases; nucleotides not matched to a gene: 4. Germline assignment: CDR1 SGHNT and CDR2 YYREEE (reference sequence). This receptor was taken from a human donor with acute or convalescent COVID-19. The donor label of this sample is uncertain. The rearrangement joins TRBV5-4 to TRBJ2-3, with 12 bases matching TRBD2. Sequenced: peripheral blood. The CDR3 DNA sequence: TGTGCCAGCAGCTTGGAGCTAGCGGGGGGGTACACAGATACGCAGTATTTT. Its translation is CASSLELAGGYTDTQYF.